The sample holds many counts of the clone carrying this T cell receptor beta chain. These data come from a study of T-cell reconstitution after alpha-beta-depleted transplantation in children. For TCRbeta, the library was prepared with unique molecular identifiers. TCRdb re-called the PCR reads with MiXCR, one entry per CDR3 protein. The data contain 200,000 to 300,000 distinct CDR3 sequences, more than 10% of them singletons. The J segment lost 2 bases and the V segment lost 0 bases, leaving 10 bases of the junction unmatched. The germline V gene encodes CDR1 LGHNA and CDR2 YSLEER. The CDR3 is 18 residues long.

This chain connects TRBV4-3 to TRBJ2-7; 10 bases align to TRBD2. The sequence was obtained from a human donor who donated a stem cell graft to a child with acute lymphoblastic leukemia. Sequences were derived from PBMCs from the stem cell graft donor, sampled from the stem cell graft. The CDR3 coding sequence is TGCGCCAGCAGCCAAGAGGCCACTAGCGGGGAGCTTACCTACGAGCAGTACTTC. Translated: CASSQEATSGELTYEQYF.